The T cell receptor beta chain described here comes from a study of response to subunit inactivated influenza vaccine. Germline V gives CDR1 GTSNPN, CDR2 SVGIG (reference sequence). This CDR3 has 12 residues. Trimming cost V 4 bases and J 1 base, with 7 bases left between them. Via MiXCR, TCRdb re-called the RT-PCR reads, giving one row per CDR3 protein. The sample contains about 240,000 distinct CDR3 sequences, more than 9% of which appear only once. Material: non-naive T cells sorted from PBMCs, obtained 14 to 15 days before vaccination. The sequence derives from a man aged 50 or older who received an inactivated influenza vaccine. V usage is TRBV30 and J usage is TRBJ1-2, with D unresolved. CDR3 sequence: CAWTSNNYGYTF. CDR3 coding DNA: TGTGCCTGGACCTCGAATAACTATGGCTACACCTTC.